The present T cell receptor beta chain was sequenced within a study of cytomegalovirus exposure and HLA in healthy donors. Study observations and caveats: In vitro, a few CMV-associated chains proved specific for CMV antigens.

With regard to this clone: Its antigen is as yet unknown.

Germline trimming cut 0 bases from V and 0 bases from J; bases unmatched to any gene: 11. Germline CDR1 is LGHNA and CDR2 is YNFKEQ. The CDR3 has 20 residues. PCR used 60 Vbeta primers and 13 Jbeta primers. Profiled with immunoSEQ multiplex PCR; TCRdb holds only in-frame clones, not every one. The sample shows 130,000 to 150,000 clones, approximately 79% of them seen only once. The receptor's source is a man between 18 and 29 years old in good health and CMV-seropositive. The rearrangement joins TRBV4-2 to TRBJ1-6, with TRBD1 matching 7 bases. What was sequenced was PBMCs. The CDR3 DNA follows: TGTGCCAGCAGCCAAGAATGGTTAGGGACAGCGAGCTCCTATAATTCACCCCTCCACTTT. It encodes CASSQEWLGTASSYNSPLHF.